These T cell receptor beta chains were read from a single sample in a study of patients and donors after allogeneic stem cell transplantation. TCRdb independently ran MiXCR on the RT-PCR reads; one entry per CDR3 protein. There are some 960,000 distinct CDR3 sequences in the sample; about 20% occur only once, and around 5.5% lies in the top ten. The source material was blood, either unsorted or a sorted T cell fraction (not recorded which). The origin of the receptors is a human donor who was either an allogeneic HSCT recipient or a stem cell or donor lymphocyte infusion donor (not recorded which). It is not recorded whose cells these are; they may come from a transplant donor. The CDR3 runs from the conserved cysteine through the conserved F or W. D genes are given only for firm matches.

cdr3_length	d_call	v_call	j_call	cdr3_aa
14	.	TRBV7-8	TRBJ2-7	CASSPRQPWAEQYF
11	.	TRBV25-1	TRBJ1-1	CASGQGPEAFF
14	.	TRBV6-2/TRBV6-3	TRBJ1-5	CASDMGDSNQPQHF
13	TRBD2	TRBV12-3/TRBV12-4	TRBJ2-5	CASRLGLEETQYF
14	.	TRBV12-5	TRBJ2-3	CASAYGEATDTQYF
12	TRBD1	TRBV12-3/TRBV12-4	TRBJ2-1	CASRRTGVEQFF
15	TRBD2	TRBV5-1	TRBJ2-5	CASSLDGGASPTQYF
14	.	TRBV7-3	TRBJ2-1	CASSFLATPNEQFF
14	.	TRBV3-1	TRBJ2-2	CASSQDVGAGELFF
13	TRBD2	TRBV20-1	TRBJ2-1	CSAASGGYNEQFF
12	.	TRBV6-5	TRBJ2-1	CASSTARGRQFF
16	.	TRBV5-6	TRBJ2-1	CASSLVGGRSYNEQFF
16	TRBD1	TRBV6-1	TRBJ1-1	CASSVNRGRELAEAFF
14	.	TRBV11-2	TRBJ2-1	CASSLASADNEQFF
12	TRBD2	TRBV12-3/TRBV12-4	TRBJ2-5	CASRAGAETQYF
11	.	TRBV12-3/TRBV12-4	TRBJ1-1	CASSLPGAAFF